This T cell receptor beta chain was captured by sequencing in a study of identical twins. Study-wide points: Within monozygotic twins, out-of-frame TCR alpha sharing was underestimated by the models.

Template switching supplied a universal primer site; unique molecular identifiers were carried on the cDNA. One entry per CDR3 protein, called by TCRdb with MiXCR from the 5' RACE reads. In the table there are roughly 240,000 distinct CDR3 sequences, around 7.6% of which are singletons. The CDR3 extends over 13 amino acids. V lost 4 bases and J 1 base, leaving 11 bases between the germline ends. CDR1 is DFQATT and CDR2 is SNEGSKA in the germline V gene (reference sequence). This clonotype was counted between two and nine times. Its antigen is as yet unknown. The data were also submitted as part of a second study, on yellow fever vaccine responses in identical twins. That paper adds: Twins reportedly had a vaccine T cell response that seemed partly convergent, partly personalized.

The rearrangement joins TRBV20-1 to TRBJ2-7, with D maybe TRBD1 (6 bases). Sample: CD8+ T cells sorted from blood. This receptor was identified in a woman under 30 in good health. CDR3 amino acids: CSATRTESYEQYF. The CDR3 DNA reads as TGCAGTGCTACCCGGACAGAATCCTACGAGCAGTACTTC.